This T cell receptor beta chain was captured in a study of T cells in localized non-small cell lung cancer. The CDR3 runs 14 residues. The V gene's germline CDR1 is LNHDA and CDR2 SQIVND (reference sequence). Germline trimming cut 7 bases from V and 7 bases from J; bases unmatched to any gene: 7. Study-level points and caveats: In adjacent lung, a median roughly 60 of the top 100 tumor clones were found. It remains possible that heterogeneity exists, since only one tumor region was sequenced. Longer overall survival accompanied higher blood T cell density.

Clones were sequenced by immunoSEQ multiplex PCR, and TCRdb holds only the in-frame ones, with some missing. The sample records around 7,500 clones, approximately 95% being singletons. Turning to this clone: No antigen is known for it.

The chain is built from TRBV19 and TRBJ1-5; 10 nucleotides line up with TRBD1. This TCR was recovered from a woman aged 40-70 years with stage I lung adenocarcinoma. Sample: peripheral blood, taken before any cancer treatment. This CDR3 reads CASTQGQGFQPQHF. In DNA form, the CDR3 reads TGTGCCAGTACCCAGGGACAGGGGTTCCAGCCCCAGCATTTT.